This TCR beta chain was identified during a study of monozygotic twins with inflammatory bowel disease. Broader study findings: IBD patients exhibited fewer clonotypes shared with other individuals than healthy twins, particularly with disease activity.

TCRdb re-called the 5' RACE reads and shows each CDR3 protein once, DNA omitted. This sample's table reports approximately 420,000 distinct CDR3 sequences. Germline-derived CDR1 and CDR2 are MDHEN and SYDVKM. This CDR3 is 15 amino acids long. In regard to this clonotype: Its specificity is unknown.

The clonotype originates from a human donor with ulcerative colitis or Crohn's disease, or a healthy co-twin of an affected twin (not recorded which). The sample taken for sequencing was blood. The genes are TRBV28 and TRBJ2-5; absent DNA, TCRdb's TRBD1 call cannot be checked. Here the CDR3 reads CASSLSGGFDKTQYF. Together with reference TRBV28 and TRBJ2-5, the CDR3 gives the full variable domain: DVKVTQSSRYLVKRTGEKVFLECVQDMDHENMFWYRQDPGLGLRLIYFSYDVKMKEKGDIPEGYSVSREKKERFSLILESASTNQTSMYLCASSLSGGFDKTQYFGPGTRLLVL.